A single sample gave rise to the 9 T cell receptor beta chains below, sequenced in a study of cytomegalovirus exposure and HLA in healthy donors (dated by TCRdb to 2017 to 2019). Library generation was performed with the immunoSEQ multiplex PCR assay. The multiplex PCR relied on a mix of 60 forward primers for TCR Vbeta segments and 13 reverse primers for TCR Jbeta segments. Not all clones reach the TCRdb copy of this immuneACCESS table, which keeps in-frame sequences only. Checked studies attribute under half of the gap to unresolved V genes and leave the rest unexplained. The table for this sample lists about 220,000 clones; approximately 88% of them were counted only once. The ten largest clonotypes hold 0.71% of the sample. The source material was PBMCs. These receptors originate from a boy between 2 and 10 years old in good health and CMV-seronegative.

The rearrangement joins TRBV9 to TRBJ2-5; 7 bases fit TRBD1. Germline-derived CDR1 and CDR2 are SGDLS and YYNGEE. The trim removed 0 bases at V and 3 bases at J, leaving 5 bases unmatched. The CDR3 is made up of 15 amino acids. CDR3 bases: TGTGCCAGCAGCGTAGGAGGGACAGTAAAAGAGACCCAGTACTTC. This translates into CASSVGGTVKETQYF. Together with reference TRBV9 and TRBJ2-5, the CDR3 gives the full variable domain: DSGVTQTPKHLITATGQRVTLRCSPRSGDLSVYWYQQSLDQGLQFLIQYYNGEERAKGNILERFSAQQFPDLHSELNLSSLELGDSALYFCASSVGGTVKETQYFGPGTRLLVL.

This chain uses TRBV29-1 with TRBJ2-5, with 9 bases identical to TRBD2. The CDR3 totals 12 residues. Losses at the gene ends were 4 bases for V and 3 bases for J; bases not matched to a gene: 0. The germline V gene has CDR1 SQVTM and CDR2 ANQGSEA. In nucleotides, the CDR3 is TGCAGCGTTGGGACTAGCGAAGAGACCCAGTACTTC. Translating gives CSVGTSEETQYF.

The chain combines TRBV29-1 with TRBJ1-5, with D uncertain. CDR1 is SQVTM, CDR2 ANQGSEA, per germline. This CDR3 is built from 15 residues. Deletions cut 4 bases from V and 0 bases from J, with 13 bases between. CDR3 DNA sequence: TGCAGCGTTGCGGGGTCCGTGGGTAGCAATCAGCCCCAGCATTTT. It encodes CSVAGSVGSNQPQHF.

The chain recombines TRBV9 with TRBJ1-2; D ambiguous. The V and J ends lost 0 bases and 4 bases respectively, with 10 bases between them. Germline V gives CDR1 SGDLS, CDR2 YYNGEE. This CDR3 region has 14 residues. DNA for the CDR3: TGTGCCAGCAGCGTAGCTCAGGCGGGCTATGGCTACACCTTC. Encoded protein: CASSVAQAGYGYTF.

This chain joins TRBV15 and TRBJ2-7; D is unresolved. The CDR3 has 13 amino acids. The germline V and J ends were trimmed by 3 bases and 3 bases, with 9 bases remaining between them. From germline, CDR1 is LNHNV and CDR2 YYDKDF (reference sequence). The CDR3 here is CATSSASDYEQYF. CDR3 coding DNA: TGTGCCACCAGCAGCGCCTCAGACTACGAGCAGTACTTC.

The chain combines TRBV10-3 with TRBJ2-7, with a tentative D call TRBD2 (6 bases). V shed 0 bases and J shed 5 bases, with 11 bases lying between them. Germline values: CDR1 ENHRY, CDR2 SYGVKD. The CDR3 has 14 residues. The chain's CDR3 is CAISESWGVDEQYF. The CDR3, as DNA: TGTGCCATCAGTGAGTCATGGGGGGTCGACGAGCAGTACTTC.

This clone was counted a few times. J is TRBJ2-5 and V is TRBV2; TRBD1 agrees at 7 bases. V was pared by 5 bases and J by 4 bases, with 7 bases of the junction left unmatched. Germline V gene sequence: CDR1 SNHLY, CDR2 FYNNEI. The CDR3 is made up of 14 amino acids. The DNA for the CDR3 is TGTGCCAGCAGTCCTACGACAGGGCCAGAGACCCAGTACTTC. Translated, it gives CASSPTTGPETQYF. Combining the CDR3 with reference TRBV2 and TRBJ2-5 gives the whole variable domain EPEVTQTPSHQVTQMGQEVILRCVPISNHLYFYWYRQILGQKVEFLVSFYNNEISEKSEIFDDQFSVERPDGSNFTLKIRSTKLEDSAMYFCASSPTTGPETQYFGPGTRLLVL.

The chain joins TRBV5-4 to TRBJ1-2; D may be TRBD1 (6 bases). This CDR3 has 14 residues. Germline V gene lookup returns CDR1 SGHNT and CDR2 YYREEE (reference sequence). The V end was cut by 4 bases, the J end by 0 bases, with 10 bases between. Here the CDR3 reads CASSVDRTNYGYTF. The DNA of the CDR3 is TGTGCCAGCAGCGTTGACAGGACTAACTATGGCTACACCTTC.

The chain couples TRBV11-2 to TRBJ1-2; D call uncertain. The CDR3 totals 14 residues. Germline-derived CDR1 and CDR2 are SGHAT and FQNNGV. V was pared by 5 bases and J by 4 bases, with 14 bases between. Here the CDR3 reads CASSKGGPLYGYTF. The CDR3 DNA reads TGTGCCAGCAGCAAAGGAGGGCCCCTCTATGGCTACACCTTC.